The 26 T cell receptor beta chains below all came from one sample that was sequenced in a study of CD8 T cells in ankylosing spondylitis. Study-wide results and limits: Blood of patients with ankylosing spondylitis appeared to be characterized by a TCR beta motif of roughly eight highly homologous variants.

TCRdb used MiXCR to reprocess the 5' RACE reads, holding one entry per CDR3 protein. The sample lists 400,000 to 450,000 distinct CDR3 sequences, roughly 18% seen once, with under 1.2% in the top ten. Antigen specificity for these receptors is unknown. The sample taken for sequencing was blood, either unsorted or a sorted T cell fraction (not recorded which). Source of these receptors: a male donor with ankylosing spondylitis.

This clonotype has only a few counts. Here the CDR3 DNA reads TGCAGTGCTAGAAAGGCTCCAGGGGGCACTGAAGCTTTCTTT. Amino acids: CSARKAPGGTEAFF. The rearrangement links TRBV20-1 to TRBJ1-1; 7 bases map to TRBD1. CDR3 length equals 14 residues. The trim removed 2 bases at V and 4 bases at J, leaving 7 bases unmatched. Per germline, CDR1 DFQATT and CDR2 SNEGSKA (reference sequence).

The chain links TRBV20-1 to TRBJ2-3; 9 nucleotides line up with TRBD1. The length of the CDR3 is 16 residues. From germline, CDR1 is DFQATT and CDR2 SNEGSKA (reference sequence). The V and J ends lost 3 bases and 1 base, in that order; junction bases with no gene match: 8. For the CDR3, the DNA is TGCAGTGCTAGCGCGAGGGACAGGGAGGGCACAGATACGCAGTATTTT. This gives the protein CSASARDREGTDTQYF.

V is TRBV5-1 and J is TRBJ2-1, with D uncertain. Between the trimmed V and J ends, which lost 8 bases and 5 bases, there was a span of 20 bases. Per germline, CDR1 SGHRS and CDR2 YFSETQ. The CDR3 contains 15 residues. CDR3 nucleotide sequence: TGCGCCAGTTACCCGGCACAGCGAATAAACAATGAGCAGTTCTTC. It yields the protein CASYPAQRINNEQFF.

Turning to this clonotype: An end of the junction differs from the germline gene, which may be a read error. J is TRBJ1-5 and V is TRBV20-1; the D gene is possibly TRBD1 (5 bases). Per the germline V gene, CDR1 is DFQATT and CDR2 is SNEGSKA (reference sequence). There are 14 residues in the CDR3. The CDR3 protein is CSARGGEGKQPQHF. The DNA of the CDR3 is TGCAGTGCTAGGGGGGGGGAGGGCAAGCAGCCCCAGCATTTT.

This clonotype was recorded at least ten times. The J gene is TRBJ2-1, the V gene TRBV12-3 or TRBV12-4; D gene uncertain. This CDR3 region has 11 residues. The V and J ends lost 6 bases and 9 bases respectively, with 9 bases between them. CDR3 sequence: CASSPKGEQFF. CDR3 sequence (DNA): TGTGCCAGCAGCCCTAAGGGTGAGCAGTTCTTC.

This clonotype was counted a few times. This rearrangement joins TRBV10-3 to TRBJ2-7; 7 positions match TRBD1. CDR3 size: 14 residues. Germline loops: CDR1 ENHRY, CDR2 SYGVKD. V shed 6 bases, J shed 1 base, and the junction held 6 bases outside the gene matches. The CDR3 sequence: CAISPGQLSYEQYF. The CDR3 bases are TGTGCCATCAGCCCGGGACAGCTTTCCTACGAGCAGTACTTC.

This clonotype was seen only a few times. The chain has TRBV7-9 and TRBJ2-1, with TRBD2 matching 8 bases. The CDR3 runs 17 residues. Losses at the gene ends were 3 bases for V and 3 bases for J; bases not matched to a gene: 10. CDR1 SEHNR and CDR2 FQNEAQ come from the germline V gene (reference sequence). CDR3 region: CASSFGLANVNYNEQFF. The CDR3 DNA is TGTGCCAGCAGCTTCGGACTAGCCAATGTAAACTACAATGAGCAGTTCTTC.

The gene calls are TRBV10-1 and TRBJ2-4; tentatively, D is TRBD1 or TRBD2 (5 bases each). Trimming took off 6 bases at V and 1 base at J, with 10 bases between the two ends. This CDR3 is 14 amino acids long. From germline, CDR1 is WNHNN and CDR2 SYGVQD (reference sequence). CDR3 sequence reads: CASSAGTAKNIQYF. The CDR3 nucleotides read TGCGCCAGCAGCGCCGGGACCGCCAAAAACATTCAGTACTTC.

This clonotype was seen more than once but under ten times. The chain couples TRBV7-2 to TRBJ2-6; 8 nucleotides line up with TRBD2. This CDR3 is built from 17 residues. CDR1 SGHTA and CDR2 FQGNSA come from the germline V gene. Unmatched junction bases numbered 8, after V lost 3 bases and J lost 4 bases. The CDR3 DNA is TGTGCCAGCAGCTTCGGGACTAGTAATATGGGGGCCAACGTCCTGACTTTC. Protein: CASSFGTSNMGANVLTF.

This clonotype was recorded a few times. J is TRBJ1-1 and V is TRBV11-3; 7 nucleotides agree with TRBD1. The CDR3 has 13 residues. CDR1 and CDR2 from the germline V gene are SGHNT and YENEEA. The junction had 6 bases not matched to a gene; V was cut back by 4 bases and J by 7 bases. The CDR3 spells CASSSLRTGEAFF. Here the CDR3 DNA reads TGTGCCAGCAGCTCTCTCCGGACAGGTGAAGCTTTCTTT.

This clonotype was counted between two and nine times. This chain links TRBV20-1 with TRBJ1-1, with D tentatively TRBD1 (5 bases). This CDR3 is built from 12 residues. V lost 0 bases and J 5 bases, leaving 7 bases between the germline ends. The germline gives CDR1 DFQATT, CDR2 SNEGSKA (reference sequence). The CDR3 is CSARDRATEAFF. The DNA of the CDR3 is TGCAGTGCTAGAGACAGGGCGACTGAAGCTTTCTTT.

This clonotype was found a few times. CDR3 DNA sequence: TGTGCCAGCAGTGAGGAAAGGACAGGTCTGGTTACAGATACGCAGTATTTT. Its translation is CASSEERTGLVTDTQYF. The J gene is TRBJ2-3, the V gene TRBV2; TRBD1 aligns across 7 bases. The V gene's germline CDR1 is SNHLY and CDR2 FYNNEI. J was trimmed by 3 bases and V by 3 bases; bases with no gene match: 12. There are 17 residues in the CDR3.

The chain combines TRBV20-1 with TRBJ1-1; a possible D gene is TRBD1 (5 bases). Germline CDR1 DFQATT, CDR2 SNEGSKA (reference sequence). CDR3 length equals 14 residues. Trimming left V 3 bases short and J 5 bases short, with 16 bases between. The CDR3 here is CSASLRQGGTEAFF. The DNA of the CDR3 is TGCAGTGCTAGTCTCCGGCAGGGTGGGACTGAAGCTTTCTTT.

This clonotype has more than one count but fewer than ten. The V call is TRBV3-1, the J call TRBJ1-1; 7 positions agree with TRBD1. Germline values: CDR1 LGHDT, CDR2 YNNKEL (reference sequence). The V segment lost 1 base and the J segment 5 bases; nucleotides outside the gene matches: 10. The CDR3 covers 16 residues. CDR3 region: CASSQVRSTGKTEAFF. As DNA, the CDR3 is TGTGCCAGCAGCCAAGTAAGATCGACAGGGAAGACTGAAGCTTTCTTT.

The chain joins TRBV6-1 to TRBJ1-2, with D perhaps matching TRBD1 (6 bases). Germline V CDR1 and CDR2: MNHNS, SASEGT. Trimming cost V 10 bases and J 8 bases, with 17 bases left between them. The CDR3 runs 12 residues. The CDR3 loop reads CATFPGARGYTF. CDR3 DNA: TGTGCCACGTTTCCGGGGGCGCGAGGCTACACCTTC.

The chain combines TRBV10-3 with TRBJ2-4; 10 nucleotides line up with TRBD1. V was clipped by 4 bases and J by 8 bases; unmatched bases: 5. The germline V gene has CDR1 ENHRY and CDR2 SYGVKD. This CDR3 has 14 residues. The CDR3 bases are TGTGCCATCAGTGGAGGGACAGGGGCGGACATTCAGTACTTC. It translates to CAISGGTGADIQYF.

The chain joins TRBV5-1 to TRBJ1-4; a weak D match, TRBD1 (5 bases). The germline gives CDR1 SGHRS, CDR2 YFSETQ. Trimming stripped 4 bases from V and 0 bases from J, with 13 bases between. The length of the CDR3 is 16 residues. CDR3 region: CASSAGGGATNEKLFF. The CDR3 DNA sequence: TGCGCCAGCAGCGCCGGCGGAGGGGCAACTAATGAAAAACTGTTTTTT. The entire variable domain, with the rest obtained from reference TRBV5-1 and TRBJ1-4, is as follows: KAGVTQTPRYLIKTRGQQVTLSCSPISGHRSVSWYQQTPGQGLQFLFEYFSETQRNKGNFPGRFSGRQFSNSRSEMNVSTLELGDSALYLCASSAGGGATNEKLFFGSGTQLSVL.

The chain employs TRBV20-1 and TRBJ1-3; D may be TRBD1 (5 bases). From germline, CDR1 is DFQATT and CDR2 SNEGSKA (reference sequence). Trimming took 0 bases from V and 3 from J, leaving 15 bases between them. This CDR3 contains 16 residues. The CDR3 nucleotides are TGCAGTGCTAGAGATCTCACAAGGGGTAATGGAAACACCATATATTTT. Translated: CSARDLTRGNGNTIYF.

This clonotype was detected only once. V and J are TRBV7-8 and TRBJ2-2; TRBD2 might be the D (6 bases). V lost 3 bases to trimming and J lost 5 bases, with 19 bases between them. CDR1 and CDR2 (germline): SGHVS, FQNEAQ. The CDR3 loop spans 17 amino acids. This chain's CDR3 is CASSLGHGGPFTGELFF. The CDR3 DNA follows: TGTGCCAGCAGCTTGGGGCACGGGGGTCCCTTTACCGGGGAGCTGTTTTTT.

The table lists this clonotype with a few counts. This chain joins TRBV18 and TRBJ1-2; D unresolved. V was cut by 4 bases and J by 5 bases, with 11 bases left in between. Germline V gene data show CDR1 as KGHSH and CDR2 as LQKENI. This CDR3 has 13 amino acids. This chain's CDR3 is CASSQAIEYGYTF. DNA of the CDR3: TGTGCCAGCTCACAGGCGATAGAGTATGGCTACACCTTC. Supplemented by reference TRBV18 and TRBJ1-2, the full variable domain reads NAGVMQNPRHLVRRRGQEARLRCSPMKGHSHVYWYRQLPEEGLKFMVYLQKENIIDESGMPKERFSAEFPKEGPSILRIQQVVRGDSAAYFCASSQAIEYGYTFGSGTRLTVV.

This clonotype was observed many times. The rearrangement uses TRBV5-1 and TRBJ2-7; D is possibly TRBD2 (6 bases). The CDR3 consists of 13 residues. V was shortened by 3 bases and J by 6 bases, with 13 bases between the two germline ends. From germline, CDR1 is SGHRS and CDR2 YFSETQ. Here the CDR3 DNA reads TGCGCCAGCAGCTCCGGCGGGACCTTCGAGCAGTACTTC. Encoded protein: CASSSGGTFEQYF.

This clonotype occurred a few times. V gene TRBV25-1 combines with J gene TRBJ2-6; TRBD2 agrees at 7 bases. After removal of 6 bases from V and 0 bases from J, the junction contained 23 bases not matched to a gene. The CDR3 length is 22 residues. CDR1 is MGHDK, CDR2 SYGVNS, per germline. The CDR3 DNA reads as TGTGCCAGCAGCCCTCCGTTGGGGGGACTATCTTCCACCAACTCTGGGGCCAACGTCCTGACTTTC. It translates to CASSPPLGGLSSTNSGANVLTF. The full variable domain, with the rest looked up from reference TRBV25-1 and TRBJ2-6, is EADIYQTPRYLVIGTGKKITLECSQTMGHDKMYWYQQDPGMELHLIHYSYGVNSTEKGDLSSESTVSRIRTEHFPLTLESARPSHTSQYLCASSPPLGGLSSTNSGANVLTFGAGSRLTVL.

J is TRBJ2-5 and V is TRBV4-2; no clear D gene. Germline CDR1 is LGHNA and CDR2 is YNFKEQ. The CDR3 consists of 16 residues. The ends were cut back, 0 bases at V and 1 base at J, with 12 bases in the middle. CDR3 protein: CASSQEGSGVQETQYF. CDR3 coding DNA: TGTGCCAGCAGCCAAGAAGGTTCGGGCGTCCAAGAGACCCAGTACTTC.

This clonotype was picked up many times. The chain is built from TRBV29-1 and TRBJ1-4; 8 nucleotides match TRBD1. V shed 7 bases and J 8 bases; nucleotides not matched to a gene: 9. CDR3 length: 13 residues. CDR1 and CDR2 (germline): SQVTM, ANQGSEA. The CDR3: CSGRTGRGEKLFF. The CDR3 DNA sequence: TGCAGCGGTCGGACAGGGAGGGGAGAAAAACTGTTTTTT.

CDR3 protein: CASHTQGLEDYGYTF. CDR3 nucleotides: TGTGCCAGCCATACACAGGGGCTGGAGGACTATGGCTACACCTTC. This chain uses TRBV5-8 with TRBJ1-2; TRBD1 matches at 7 bases. The germline CDR1 and CDR2 sequences are SGHTS and YDEGEE. The V gene end was trimmed by 7 bases and the J gene end by 3 bases; junction bases not matched to a gene: 12. The CDR3 totals 15 residues.

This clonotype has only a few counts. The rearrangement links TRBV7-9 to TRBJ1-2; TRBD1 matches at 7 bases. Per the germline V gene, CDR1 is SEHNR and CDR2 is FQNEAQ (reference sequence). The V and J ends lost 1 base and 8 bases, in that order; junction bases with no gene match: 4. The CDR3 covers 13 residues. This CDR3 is CASSLVGQVGYTF. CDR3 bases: TGTGCCAGCAGCTTAGTTGGACAGGTCGGCTACACCTTC.